This entry features one T cell receptor (beta chain) sequence. The sample holds many counts of this clonotype. There is no known antigen for this receptor. It has no much larger one-base neighbor in the sample; base qualities were not kept. The sample's time point label, decoded: newly diagnosed GD, antithyroid drugs for less than 3 months. RNA was extracted from PBMCs in TRIzol for both TCR sequencing and RNA sequencing. Graves' disease was diagnosed according to American Thyroid Association guidelines. Patients for the study were recruited at an endocrinology department in Xi'an, China. Each patient gave roughly 10 milliliters of peripheral blood, collected in an EDTA anticoagulant tube. PBMCs were isolated by Ficoll Paque Plus density gradient separation without further T cell sorting. RNA quality was checked with an Agilent 2100 Bioanalyzer and agarose gel, and concentration with a NanoDrop 2000.

These data come from a study of regulatory T cells in long-lasting Graves disease listed by TCRdb under 2021. Regarding the research as a whole: Patients with newly diagnosed Graves' disease had been on antithyroid drugs for under 3 months. A total of about 33 samples underwent TCR sequencing, from about 13 patients with persistent Graves' disease and 20 patients with newly diagnosed Graves' disease. The study was registered as a clinical trial and conducted in China. This study used TCR sequencing and RNA sequencing of peripheral blood to compare persistent Graves' disease patients against newly diagnosed Graves' disease patients.

The method was multiplex PCR. The sample was run on an Illumina HiSeq 4000. CDR3 regions were amplified by Arm-PCR with iRepertoire HTBI primers to construct TCR beta libraries. Before sequencing, the PCR products went through gel purification. Under the source paper's analysis protocol: Gene usage analysis of CDR3 amino acid clonotypes relied on the approximately 60 TRBV and 13 to 15 TRBJ segments identified across samples. COPE and FqMerger were used to merge the filtered high-quality paired reads into contigs. BLAST was used to align contigs to the IMGT TRBV, TRBD and TRBJ reference genes, and CDR3 was defined following IMGT. Any clonotype with a frequency above 0.1% was classified as a highly expanded clone. Shannon entropy was used to measure repertoire diversity, and the Gini coefficient was used to measure V-J evenness. Clonotypes shared by more than one individual were considered public. TCRdb reworked the public reads: Q25 trimming with fastp, MiXCR clone assembly, productive beta chains retained. Each entry merges the rows of one CDR3 protein and shows their most common DNA and genes. TCRdb, rather than the study authors, made the V and J calls. The sample yields 440,000 or so distinct CDR3 sequences; approximately 16% were counted once. The ten largest clones add up to around a tenth of the sample.

Overall results and qualifications from the work: The small sample size was acknowledged by the authors as a limitation that may reduce accuracy. Sequencing and analysis were restricted to the TCR beta chain. Persistent disease showed preferential use of TRBV28, TRBJ1-2 and TRBJ2-5, whereas newly diagnosed disease favored TRBV20-1 and TRBJ2-1. The study examined only peripheral blood because the primary lesion, thyroid tissue, could not be accessed. Persistent patients shared more public clonotypes among themselves (around 2,500) than newly diagnosed patients did (more than 950). Persistent Graves' disease patients showed lower TCR Shannon entropy and fewer highly expanded clones than newly diagnosed patients, suggesting clonal expansion.

The CDR3 measures 13 amino acids from cysteine to phenylalanine. Just CDR3 DNA is preserved here, 39 bases in frame from base 1. Trimming at the junction amounts to 5 bases on V and 3 bases on J, and the germline ends lie 14 bases apart. CDR1 and CDR2, looked up from the germline V gene (reference sequence), are DFQATT and SNEGSKA. The sample was also reused in another study, on T cells in Graves' hyperthyroidism and ophthalmopathy. The second investigation adds: Graves' hyperthyroidism was defined as stable when no progression to ophthalmopathy occurred over 18 months of follow-up. Hyperthyroidism patients were newly diagnosed, with disease duration under 2 months, and aged 18 to 65 years. Exclusion was applied to patients with uncontrolled infections, other autoimmune diseases, pregnancy or lactation. Diagnoses were established on the basis of clinical symptoms, serum thyroxine and TRAb, thyroid ultrasound, and orbital computed tomography. For the first round of RT-PCR on the TCR CDR3, the HTBI primer set was used together with the Qiagen OneStep RT-PCR kit. Blood samples also contained most of the expanded thyroid clonotypes (frequency above 0.001), which suggests that blood repertoires may reflect thyroid immune responses. A model built on a 13 V-J signature distinguished ophthalmopathy from stable hyperthyroidism, reaching about 89% sensitivity and about 81% specificity in cross-validation and 80%/75% in testing. In validation, the model predicted progression to ophthalmopathy with roughly 66% sensitivity and 72% to 75% specificity, a median of around six months before onset. TCR V-J signatures able to tell the groups apart were searched for in a discovery cohort of 100 patients, of whom roughly 42 had Graves' ophthalmopathy and 57 had stable Graves' hyperthyroidism. Prospective prediction of ophthalmopathy was tested in an independent validation cohort of approximately 19 hyperthyroidism patients and some 17 patients who later progressed to ophthalmopathy. For training and testing, the 100 or so patients in the discovery cohort were randomly divided in a 7:3 ratio. The study also compared thyroid tissue and blood T-cell repertoires from a handful of Graves' hyperthyroidism patients. After sampling, hyperthyroidism patients received methimazole starting at 30 mg daily, and ophthalmopathy patients received high-dose intravenous methylprednisolone. A second multiplex PCR round built the libraries, followed by size selection and purification. Paired-end sequencing of the libraries was performed with 100 bp reads on an Illumina HiSeq2000. SOAPnuke was used to process the raw data, removing reads that contained adapters or uncalled bases, had a mean Phred below 15, or lacked an exact match to the constant primer or identifier. COPE v1.2.5 was used to merge the high-quality paired reads, and each unique nucleotide sequence was defined as a clonotype. MiTCR v1.1 was used to align the clonotypes against IMGT TRBV, TRBD and TRBJ reference segments. The analysis was restricted to V-J combinations with a frequency above 0.0001, which together covered 99.2% of the repertoires. The TCS score was defined as F50 (clonal expansion) divided by E x V (chaos), with BLOSUM62-based TCRdist calculated between CDR3 peptides within each V-J. Welch's t-statistics and random forest reduced fewer than 600 V-J features to under 15, which were used in a naive Bayes classifier (R e1071). No statistical method was used to fix the sample size in advance, and group allocation was not hidden from the investigators. TCR Vbeta CDR3 sequencing of 120 to 150 peripheral blood samples (over 40 ophthalmopathy, about 75 hyperthyroidism and roughly 17 progressor patients) is reported in the paper.

This clonotype was sampled from a woman in her twenties or thirties with Graves disease. Donor details come from another sample of the same person, matched by shared clones. The chain is assembled from TRBV20-1 and TRBJ2-7; TRBD1 is a possible D gene, resting on 5 matching bases. The specimen comprised peripheral blood mononuclear cells (PBMCs), sampled at new diagnosis, from a patient treated with antithyroid drugs. The base sequence is TGCAGTGCTTCGCAGGGATTCGACTACGAGCAGTACTTC. The encoded protein is CSASQGFDYEQYF.